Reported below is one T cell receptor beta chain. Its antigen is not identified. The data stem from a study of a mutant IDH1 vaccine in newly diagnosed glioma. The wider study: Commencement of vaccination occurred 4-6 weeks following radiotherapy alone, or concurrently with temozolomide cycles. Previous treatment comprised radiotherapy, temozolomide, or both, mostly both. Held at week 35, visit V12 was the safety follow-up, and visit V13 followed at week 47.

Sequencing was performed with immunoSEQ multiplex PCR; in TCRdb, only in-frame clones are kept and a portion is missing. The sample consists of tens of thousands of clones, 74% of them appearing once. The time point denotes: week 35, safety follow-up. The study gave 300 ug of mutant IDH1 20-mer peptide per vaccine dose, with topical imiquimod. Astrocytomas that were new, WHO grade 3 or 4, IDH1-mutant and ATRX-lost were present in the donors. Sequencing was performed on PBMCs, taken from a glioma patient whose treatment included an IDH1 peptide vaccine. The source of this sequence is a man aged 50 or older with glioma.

The DNA for the CDR3 is TGTGCCAGCAGTCCTCCCTACGCGACTGAAAAAGAGACCCAGTACTTC. It yields the protein CASSPPYATEKETQYF. The rearrangement uses TRBV27 and TRBJ2-5; unclear D gene. The V and J ends lost 5 bases and 3 bases respectively, with 19 bases between them. There are 16 residues in the CDR3. The germline CDR1 and CDR2 sequences are MNHEY and SMNVEV (reference sequence).